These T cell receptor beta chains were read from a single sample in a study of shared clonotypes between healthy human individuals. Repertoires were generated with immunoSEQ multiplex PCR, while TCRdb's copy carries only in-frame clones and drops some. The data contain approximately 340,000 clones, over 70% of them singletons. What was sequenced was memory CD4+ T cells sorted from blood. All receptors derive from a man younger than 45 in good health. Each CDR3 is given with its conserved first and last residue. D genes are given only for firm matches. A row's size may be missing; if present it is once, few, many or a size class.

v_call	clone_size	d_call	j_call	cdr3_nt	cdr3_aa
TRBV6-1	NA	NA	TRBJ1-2	TGTGCCAGCAGCGGGGGGCCAAGGGGCCTCTATGGCTACACCTTC	CASSGGPRGLYGYTF
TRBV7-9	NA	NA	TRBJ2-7	TGTGCCAGCAGCTTCGGGACGGGCTCCTACGAGCAGTACTTC	CASSFGTGSYEQYF
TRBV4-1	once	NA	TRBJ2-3	TGCGCCAGCAGCCACCCGATGACAGATACGCAGTATTTT	CASSHPMTDTQYF
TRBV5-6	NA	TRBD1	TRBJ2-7	TGTGCCAGCAGCCCCCTCGGGACAGGGCGGTACGAGCAGTACTTC	CASSPLGTGRYEQYF
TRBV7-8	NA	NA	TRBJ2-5	TGTGCCAGCAGCTTAGAGTCAGGAGGGCCCCAAGAGACCCAGTACTTC	CASSLESGGPQETQYF
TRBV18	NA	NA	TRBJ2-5	TGTGCCAGCTCACCACAACAGAGGGAGACCCAGTACTTC	CASSPQQRETQYF
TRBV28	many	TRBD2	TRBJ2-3	TGTGCCAGCAGTATAGGGACTAGCAGGGATACGCAGTATTTT	CASSIGTSRDTQYF
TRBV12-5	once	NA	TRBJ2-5	TGTGCTAGTGCCAGGGGAGGGAGTGAAGAGACCCAGTACTTC	CASARGGSEETQYF
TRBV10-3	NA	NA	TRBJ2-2	TGTGCCATCAGTGAGAAGGGTAACACCGGGGAGCTGTTTTTT	CAISEKGNTGELFF
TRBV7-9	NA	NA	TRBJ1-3	TGTGCCAGCAGCTTTAAAGTACCGGACTCTGGAAACACCATATATTTT	CASSFKVPDSGNTIYF
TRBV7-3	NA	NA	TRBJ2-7	TGTGCCAGCAGCGTCCCAGAACAACAGGGCGACGAGCAGTACTTC	CASSVPEQQGDEQYF
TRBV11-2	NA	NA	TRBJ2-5	TGTGCCAGCAGCTTTTCGGCTCAAGAGACCCAGTACTTC	CASSFSAQETQYF
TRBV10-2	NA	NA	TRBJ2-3	TGCGCCAGTGGGATGAGCGGGAGCACAGATACGCAGTATTTT	CASGMSGSTDTQYF
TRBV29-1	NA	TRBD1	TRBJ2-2	TGCAGCGTTGGGACAGGGCTTGACACCGGGGAGCTGTTTTTT	CSVGTGLDTGELFF
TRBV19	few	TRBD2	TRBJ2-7	TGTGCCAGTAGCTCTCCGACTAGCGGGGTGTACGAGCAGTACTTC	CASSSPTSGVYEQYF
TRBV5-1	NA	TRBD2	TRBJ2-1	TGCGCCAGCAGCTTAAGCGGGAGTTTGTACAATGAGCAGTTCTTC	CASSLSGSLYNEQFF
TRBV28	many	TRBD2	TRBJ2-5	TGTGCCAGCAGCGGCGGGAGGCGAGAGACCCAGTACTTC	CASSGGRRETQYF
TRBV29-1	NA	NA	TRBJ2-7	TGCAGCGTCCTCAGGCAGGGCAGAGGCTACGAGCAGTACTTC	CSVLRQGRGYEQYF
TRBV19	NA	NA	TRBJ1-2	TGTGCCAGCGAAAAAGCGTATGGCTACACCTTC	CASEKAYGYTF
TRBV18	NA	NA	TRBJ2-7	TGTGCCAGCTGCTGGGACCTCCCGTGCTACGAGCAGTACTTC	CASCWDLPCYEQYF
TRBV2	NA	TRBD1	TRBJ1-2	TGTGCCAGACGAGCACAGGGGGCGCAATATGGCTACACCTTC	CARRAQGAQYGYTF
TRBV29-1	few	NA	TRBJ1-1	TGCAGCGTTGAAGAAACCAGGGGCCATGAAGCTTTCTTT	CSVEETRGHEAFF
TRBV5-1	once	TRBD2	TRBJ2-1	TGCGCCAGCAGTAGAGCGGGAGGGGTGGGGTACAATGAGCAGTTCTTC	CASSRAGGVGYNEQFF
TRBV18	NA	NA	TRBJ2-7	TGTGCCAGCTCACCTTCGTTGGACGAGCAGTACTTC	CASSPSLDEQYF
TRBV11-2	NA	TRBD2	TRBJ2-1	TGTGCCAGCAGCTTCGGACTAGCGTTTAACAATGAGCAGTTCTTC	CASSFGLAFNNEQFF
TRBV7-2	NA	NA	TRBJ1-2	TGTGCCAGCAGCTTATATCAGGTTAACTATGGCTACACCTTC	CASSLYQVNYGYTF
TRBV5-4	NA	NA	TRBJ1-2	TGTGCCAGCAGCTTGGGGGGGTCCTATGGCTACACCTTC	CASSLGGSYGYTF
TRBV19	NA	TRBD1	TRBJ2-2	TGTGCCAGTTCAGGGGGCGCGTACACCGGGGAGCTGTTTTTT	CASSGGAYTGELFF
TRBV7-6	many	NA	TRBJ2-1	TGTGCCAGCAGCTTAAAAGGTACTAGTCACCACAATGAGCAGTTCTTC	CASSLKGTSHHNEQFF
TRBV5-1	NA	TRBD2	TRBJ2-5	TGCGCCAGCAGCTTAGGACTAGCGGGGATGGTCCAAGAGACCCAGTACTTC	CASSLGLAGMVQETQYF
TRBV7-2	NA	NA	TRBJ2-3	TGTGCCAGCAGCTTAGAAAGGCTAGCGATAGGCACAGATACGCAGTATTTT	CASSLERLAIGTDTQYF
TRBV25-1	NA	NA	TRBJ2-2	TGTGCCAGCAGTGAGGGCGGAAGAAGCGGGGAGCTGTTTTTT	CASSEGGRSGELFF
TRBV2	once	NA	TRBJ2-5	TGTGCCAGCAGTGAAACAGGTCGTCGAGAGACCCAGTACTTC	CASSETGRRETQYF
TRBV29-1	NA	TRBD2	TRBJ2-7	TGCAGCGTTGCCGGTAGCGGGAGGAAGTACGAGCAGTACTTC	CSVAGSGRKYEQYF
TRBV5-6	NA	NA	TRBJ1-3	TGTGCCAGCAGCTCATTCGGAGGGGCTGATGGAAACACCATATATTTT	CASSSFGGADGNTIYF
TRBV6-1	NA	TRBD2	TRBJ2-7	TGTGCCAGCAGTTCCGCACTAGCGGGAGTTGACGAGCAGTACTTC	CASSSALAGVDEQYF
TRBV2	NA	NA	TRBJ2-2	TGTGCCAGCAGTGATCCCGAGGACGGCTCCACGGAGCTGTTTTTT	CASSDPEDGSTELFF
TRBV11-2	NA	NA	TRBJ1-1	TGTGCCAGCAGCTTAGTGGGGCGGAACACTGAAGCTTTCTTT	CASSLVGRNTEAFF
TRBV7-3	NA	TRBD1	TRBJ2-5	TGTGCCAGCAGCCGGGACAGGGAAGAGACCCAGTACTTC	CASSRDREETQYF
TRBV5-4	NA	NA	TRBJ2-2	TGTGCCAGCAGCCCAACCGGGAGACGGAGCACCGGGGAGCTGTTTTTT	CASSPTGRRSTGELFF
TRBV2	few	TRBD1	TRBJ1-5	TGTGCCAGCAGCGCGGACAGGGACAATCAGCCCCAGCATTTT	CASSADRDNQPQHF
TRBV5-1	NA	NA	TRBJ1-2	TGCGCCAGCAGCTTGGGGACCCAGGGGTATGGCTACACCTTC	CASSLGTQGYGYTF
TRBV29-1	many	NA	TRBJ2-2	TGCAGCGTTGAAGGTCGAAAGAACACCGGGGAGCTGTTTTTT	CSVEGRKNTGELFF
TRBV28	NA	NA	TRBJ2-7	TGTGCCAGCACCCGGGGATGGGACGAGCAGTACTTC	CASTRGWDEQYF
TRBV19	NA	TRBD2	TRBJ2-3	TGTGCCAGTAGTCCAAGGCTAGCGGGACTGACAGATACGCAGTATTTT	CASSPRLAGLTDTQYF
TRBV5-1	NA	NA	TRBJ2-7	TGCGCCAGCAGTTCGGTTTTTGGAAACGAGCAGTACTTC	CASSSVFGNEQYF